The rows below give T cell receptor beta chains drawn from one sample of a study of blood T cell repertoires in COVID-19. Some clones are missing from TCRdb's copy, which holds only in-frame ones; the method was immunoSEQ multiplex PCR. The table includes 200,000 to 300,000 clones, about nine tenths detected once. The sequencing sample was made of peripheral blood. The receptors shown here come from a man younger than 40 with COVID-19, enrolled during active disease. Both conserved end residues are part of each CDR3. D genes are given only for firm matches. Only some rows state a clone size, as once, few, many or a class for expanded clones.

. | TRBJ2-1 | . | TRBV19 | CASNHDGSNEQFF | TGTGCCAGCAACCATGACGGGTCCAATGAGCAGTTCTTC
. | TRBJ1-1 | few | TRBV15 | CATSRDFSEGTNTEAFF | TGTGCCACCAGCAGAGATTTTTCTGAGGGTACGAACACTGAAGCTTTCTTT
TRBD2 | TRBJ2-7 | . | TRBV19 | CASKQRGGGYEQYF | TGTGCCAGTAAACAGCGGGGGGGAGGCTACGAGCAGTACTTC
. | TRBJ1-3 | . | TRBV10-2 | CASNAGVEDTIYF | TGCGCCAGCAATGCAGGGGTGGAAGACACCATATATTTT
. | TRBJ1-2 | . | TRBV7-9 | CASSSTDNYGYTF | TGTGCCAGCAGCTCGACAGATAACTATGGCTACACCTTC
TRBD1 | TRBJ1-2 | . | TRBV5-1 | CASSLGQGRGPHGYGYTF | TGCGCCAGCAGCTTGGGACAGGGGAGGGGACCACATGGCTATGGCTACACCTTC
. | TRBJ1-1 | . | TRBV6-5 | CASSYPGLTEAFF | TGTGCCAGCAGTTACCCGGGACTCACTGAAGCTTTCTTT
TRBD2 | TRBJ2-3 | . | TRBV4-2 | CASSQGGSGGEADTQYF | TGTGCCAGCAGCCAAGGCGGTAGCGGGGGGGAGGCAGATACGCAGTATTTT
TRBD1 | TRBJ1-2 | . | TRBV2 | CASIPLDRGVYGYTF | TGTGCCAGCATTCCTCTGGACAGGGGGGTCTATGGCTACACCTTC
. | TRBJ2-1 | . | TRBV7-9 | CASTTAWGSNEQFF | TGTGCCAGCACGACCGCATGGGGCAGCAATGAGCAGTTCTTC
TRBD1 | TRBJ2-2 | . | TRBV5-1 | CASSSGQGNTGELFF | TGCGCCAGCAGCTCGGGACAGGGAAACACCGGGGAGCTGTTTTTT
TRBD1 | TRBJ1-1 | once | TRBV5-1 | CASSGGGLNTEAFF | TGCGCCAGCAGCGGAGGGGGCCTGAACACTGAAGCTTTCTTT
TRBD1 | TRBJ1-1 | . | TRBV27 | CASSLVTGVTEAFF | TGTGCCAGCAGCTTGGTGACAGGGGTCACTGAAGCTTTCTTT
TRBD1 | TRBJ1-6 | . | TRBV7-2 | CASSNMGTGNNSPLHF | TGTGCCAGCAGCAACATGGGGACAGGGAATAATTCACCCCTCCACTTT
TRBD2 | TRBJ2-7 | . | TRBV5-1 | CASSHGTSGGIEQYF | TGCGCCAGCAGCCACGGTACTAGCGGGGGGATCGAGCAGTACTTC
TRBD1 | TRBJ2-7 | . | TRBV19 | CASGQGSYEQYF | TGTGCCAGTGGACAGGGATCCTACGAGCAGTACTTC
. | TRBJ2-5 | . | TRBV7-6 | CASSPSIYETQYF | TGTGCCAGCAGCCCCTCAATCTATGAGACCCAGTACTTC
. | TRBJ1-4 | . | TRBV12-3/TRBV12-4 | CASGAPLEKLFF | TGTGCCAGCGGGGCTCCTCTTGAAAAACTGTTTTTT
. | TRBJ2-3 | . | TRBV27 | CASRAGGGGFGTDTQYF | TGTGCCAGCAGGGCGGGCGGAGGGGGCTTCGGCACAGATACGCAGTATTTT
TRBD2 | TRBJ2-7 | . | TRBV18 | CASSPAGGSYEQYF | TGTGCCAGCTCACCAGCGGGGGGCTCTTACGAGCAGTACTTC
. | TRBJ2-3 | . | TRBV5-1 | CASSSRRDSTDTQYF | TGCGCCAGCAGCTCCCGGCGGGACAGCACAGATACGCAGTATTTT
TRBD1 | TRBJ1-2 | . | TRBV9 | CASSVAPDRGYGYTF | TGTGCCAGCAGCGTAGCTCCCGACAGGGGCTATGGCTACACCTTC
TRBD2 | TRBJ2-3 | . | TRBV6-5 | CASRSSGGSTDTQYF | TGTGCCAGCAGATCTAGCGGGGGGAGCACAGATACGCAGTATTTT
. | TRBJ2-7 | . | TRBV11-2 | CASSSSQGRYEQYF | TGTGCCAGCAGCTCATCACAGGGGAGGTACGAGCAGTACTTC
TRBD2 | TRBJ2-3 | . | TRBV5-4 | CASSSPAGASTDTQYF | TGTGCCAGCAGCTCCCCAGCGGGGGCTAGCACAGATACGCAGTATTTT
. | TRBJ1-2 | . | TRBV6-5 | CASSFENSGGYTF | TGTGCCAGCAGTTTCGAAAACAGTGGGGGCTACACCTTC
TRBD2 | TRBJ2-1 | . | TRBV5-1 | CASSDPSGGFSYNEQFF | TGCGCCAGCAGCGACCCTAGCGGGGGGTTTTCCTACAATGAGCAGTTCTTC
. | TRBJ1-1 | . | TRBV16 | CASSLTRDSEAFF | TGTGCCAGCAGCCTCACCCGGGACTCTGAAGCTTTCTTT
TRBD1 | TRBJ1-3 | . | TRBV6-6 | CASSSQGPGNTIYF | TGTGCCAGCAGTTCACAGGGGCCCGGAAACACCATATATTTT
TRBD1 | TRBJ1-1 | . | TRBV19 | CASSGQVNTEAFF | TGTGCCAGTTCCGGACAGGTAAACACTGAAGCTTTCTTT
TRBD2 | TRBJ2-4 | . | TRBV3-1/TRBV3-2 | CASSQDPAAGVGYIQYF | TGTGCCAGCAGCCAAGACCCAGCGGCGGGGGTGGGATACATTCAGTACTTC